This is a list of T cell receptor beta chains from one sample in a study of blood T cell repertoires in COVID-19. Produced via immunoSEQ multiplex PCR; TCRdb's table is partial and in-frame only. The table lists about 150,000 clones, approximately 80% of them singletons. The sample consisted of PBMCs or T cells enriched from blood (not recorded which). These receptors all stem from a man between 65 and 85 years old who had been exposed to COVID-19. CDR3s include the opening cysteine and the closing phenylalanine or tryptophan. Each record gives: D gene, clone size, V gene, J gene, CDR3 DNA, CDR3 protein. D genes are given only for firm matches. A row's size may be missing; if present it is once, few, many or a size class.

D: -; size: -; V: TRBV19; J: TRBJ1-3; DNA: TGTGCCAGTAGTATGGACAATTCCGGAAACACCATATATTTT; CDR3: CASSMDNSGNTIYF
D: -; size: -; V: TRBV30; J: TRBJ1-2; DNA: TGTGCCTGGGCGGGCGAGACAGGAAACTATGGCTACACCTTC; CDR3: CAWAGETGNYGYTF
D: -; size: -; V: TRBV4-3; J: TRBJ1-2; DNA: TGCGCCAGCAGCCAAGAAATAGCGGAGAGAGACTATGGCTACACCTTC; CDR3: CASSQEIAERDYGYTF
D: TRBD2; size: -; V: TRBV28; J: TRBJ2-7; DNA: TGTGCCAGCAGTTTGCCTAGCGGGTCCTCCTACGAGCAGTACTTC; CDR3: CASSLPSGSSYEQYF
D: TRBD2; size: -; V: TRBV5-4; J: TRBJ2-1; DNA: TGTGCCAGCAGTTCCATAGCGGGGGGGCCCAATGAGCAGTTCTTC; CDR3: CASSSIAGGPNEQFF
D: -; size: -; V: TRBV11-2; J: TRBJ1-3; DNA: TGTGCCAGCAGCCTCACAGGGTCTGGAAACACCATATATTTT; CDR3: CASSLTGSGNTIYF
D: TRBD2; size: -; V: TRBV4-3; J: TRBJ2-1; DNA: TGCGCCAGCAGCGCGCGGGGGGCCAATGAGCAGTTCTTC; CDR3: CASSARGANEQFF
D: -; size: -; V: TRBV21-1; J: TRBJ1-5; DNA: TGTGCCAGCAGCAAAGTGGGAAGGACAGGAGGGGTCAAGGATCAGCCCCAGCATTTT; CDR3: CASSKVGRTGGVKDQPQHF
D: TRBD1; size: -; V: TRBV19; J: TRBJ1-2; DNA: TGTGCCAGTAAGAAGACCGTTCGACAGGGGGCTGTCTATGGCTACACCTTC; CDR3: CASKKTVRQGAVYGYTF
D: TRBD1; size: -; V: TRBV6-5; J: TRBJ1-5; DNA: TGTGCCAGCAGTTACTCCCGGGACAGGGGTCAGCCCCAGCATTTT; CDR3: CASSYSRDRGQPQHF
D: TRBD1; size: once; V: TRBV7-2; J: TRBJ1-1; DNA: TGTGCCAGCAGTTCGTACGCCGGGACAGGGGGCACTGAAGCTTTCTTT; CDR3: CASSSYAGTGGTEAFF
D: -; size: -; V: TRBV3-1/TRBV3-2; J: TRBJ1-6; DNA: TGTGCCAGCAGCCTCACCCTCGGGGATTCACCCCTCCACTTT; CDR3: CASSLTLGDSPLHF
D: TRBD1; size: -; V: TRBV5-3; J: TRBJ1-2; DNA: TGTGCCAGAAGCGCCGGACAGGGGAACTATGGCTACACCTTC; CDR3: CARSAGQGNYGYTF
D: TRBD1; size: -; V: TRBV29-1; J: TRBJ2-2; DNA: TGCAGCGGCAGACTCGGGACAGGGGCGTCCGGGGAGCTGTTTTTT; CDR3: CSGRLGTGASGELFF
D: -; size: -; V: TRBV20-1; J: TRBJ2-1; DNA: TGCAGTGCTAGTTTTTCCCGCGGCTACAATGAGCAGTTCTTC; CDR3: CSASFSRGYNEQFF
D: TRBD1; size: once; V: TRBV5-1; J: TRBJ2-2; DNA: TGCGCCAGCAGCCCACAGGGGGAGGCCGGGGAGCTGTTTTTT; CDR3: CASSPQGEAGELFF
D: TRBD2; size: -; V: TRBV27; J: TRBJ2-5; DNA: TGTGCCAGCAAAACCGGGACTAGGGCGGAGACCCAGTACTTC; CDR3: CASKTGTRAETQYF
D: TRBD2; size: -; V: TRBV6-5; J: TRBJ2-7; DNA: TGTGCCAGCAGTTCCGGGACTAGCGGGAGTAGGGGGCAGTACTTC; CDR3: CASSSGTSGSRGQYF
D: -; size: -; V: TRBV9; J: TRBJ2-5; DNA: TGTGCCAGCAGCGCCAACGCGGGGACCCAAGAGACCCAGTACTTC; CDR3: CASSANAGTQETQYF
D: -; size: -; V: TRBV3-1/TRBV3-2; J: TRBJ1-6; DNA: TGTGCCAGCAGCCAAGAACAGGGCCGGTCACCCCTCCACTTT; CDR3: CASSQEQGRSPLHF
D: TRBD2; size: -; V: TRBV9; J: TRBJ2-7; DNA: TGTGCCAGCAGCACATGGACTAGCGGATTCTACGAGCAGTACTTC; CDR3: CASSTWTSGFYEQYF
D: TRBD2; size: -; V: TRBV19; J: TRBJ2-6; DNA: TGTGCCACGTCGGGGGGTCCGGCTGGGGCCAACGTCCTGACTTTC; CDR3: CATSGGPAGANVLTF
D: TRBD1; size: few; V: TRBV12-5; J: TRBJ1-1; DNA: TGTGCTAGTGCCCTGACAGGGGGAAACACTGAAGCTTTCTTT; CDR3: CASALTGGNTEAFF
D: -; size: -; V: TRBV4-3; J: TRBJ1-3; DNA: TGCGCCAGCAGCCAATCTCCGTACACCATATATTTT; CDR3: CASSQSPYTIYF
D: TRBD1; size: once; V: TRBV6-5; J: TRBJ1-2; DNA: TGTGCCAGCAGTTACCGACAGGGGTATGGCTACACCTTC; CDR3: CASSYRQGYGYTF
D: -; size: -; V: TRBV6-2/TRBV6-3; J: TRBJ2-7; DNA: TGTGCCAGCAGTCCGAACAGTTACGAGCAGTACTTC; CDR3: CASSPNSYEQYF
D: -; size: once; V: TRBV5-4; J: TRBJ2-6; DNA: TGTGCCAGCCGACACGCTTCTGGGGCCAACGTCCTGACTTTC; CDR3: CASRHASGANVLTF
D: TRBD1; size: -; V: TRBV12-5; J: TRBJ2-2; DNA: TGTGCTAGTGGCCGATCAGGGGGCTCCGGGGAGCTGTTTTTT; CDR3: CASGRSGGSGELFF
D: TRBD2; size: -; V: TRBV3-1/TRBV3-2; J: TRBJ2-2; DNA: TGTGCCAGCAGCCCCAAGGGTAGCGGGGGGCTCGGGGAGCTGTTTTTT; CDR3: CASSPKGSGGLGELFF
D: TRBD1; size: once; V: TRBV18; J: TRBJ1-2; DNA: TGTGCCAGCTCACCGGACAGGGGCCTTAGCTATGGCTACACCTTC; CDR3: CASSPDRGLSYGYTF
D: -; size: -; V: TRBV11-2; J: TRBJ2-2; DNA: TGTGCCAGCAGACCTCAGGCAGGGGTCACCGGGGAGCTGTTTTTT; CDR3: CASRPQAGVTGELFF
D: -; size: -; V: TRBV29-1; J: TRBJ2-7; DNA: TGCAGCGTTGAAGGCCTTACAGGCTACGAGCAGTACTTC; CDR3: CSVEGLTGYEQYF
D: TRBD1; size: -; V: TRBV6-2/TRBV6-3; J: TRBJ2-7; DNA: TGTGCCAGCAGCCGAACCCCCATACGACAGGGGGCCTACGAGCAGTACTTC; CDR3: CASSRTPIRQGAYEQYF
D: -; size: -; V: TRBV3-1/TRBV3-2; J: TRBJ1-4; DNA: TGTGCCAGCAGCCAAGACATAGCCCTTATCGAAAAACTGTTTTTT; CDR3: CASSQDIALIEKLFF
D: -; size: few; V: TRBV12-3/TRBV12-4; J: TRBJ1-6; DNA: TGTGCCAGCAGTCGGGACTTCGGCTCACCCCTCCACTTT; CDR3: CASSRDFGSPLHF
D: TRBD2; size: few; V: TRBV14; J: TRBJ2-2; DNA: TGTGCCAGCAGCGCCAGGACCCTTAGCGGGAGCAAGAACACCGGGGAGCTGTTTTTT; CDR3: CASSARTLSGSKNTGELFF
D: -; size: -; V: TRBV4-3; J: TRBJ1-2; DNA: TGCGCCAGCAGCCAAGATCGGCAGGGCTTATACGGCTACACCTTC; CDR3: CASSQDRQGLYGYTF
D: TRBD1; size: -; V: TRBV5-1; J: TRBJ1-2; DNA: TGCGCCAGCAGCTTACGGACAGGGCAAAACTATGGCTACACCTTC; CDR3: CASSLRTGQNYGYTF
D: -; size: -; V: TRBV28; J: TRBJ1-2; DNA: TGTGCCAGCAGACTTGGTGGGGAGTCGGGCGGCTACACCTTC; CDR3: CASRLGGESGGYTF
D: TRBD1; size: -; V: TRBV6-5; J: TRBJ1-4; DNA: TGTGCCAGCAGGCCAGGGGGAATTGAGGAAAAACTGTTTTTT; CDR3: CASRPGGIEEKLFF
D: TRBD1; size: -; V: TRBV4-3; J: TRBJ2-7; DNA: TGCGCCAGCAGCCATGGGACAGTGGGCTACGAGCAGTACTTC; CDR3: CASSHGTVGYEQYF
D: -; size: few; V: TRBV6-2/TRBV6-3; J: TRBJ1-5; DNA: TGTGCCAGCAGTTACTCTCTGGGAGGGCAGCCCCAGCATTTT; CDR3: CASSYSLGGQPQHF
D: -; size: once; V: TRBV7-9; J: TRBJ2-7; DNA: TGTGCCAGCAGCCCCGGTCCCAGGCCCTACGAGCAGTACTTC; CDR3: CASSPGPRPYEQYF
D: -; size: -; V: TRBV19; J: TRBJ1-1; DNA: TGTGCCAGTAGTTTGGGAGTAATGAACACTGAAGCTTTCTTT; CDR3: CASSLGVMNTEAFF
D: TRBD2; size: -; V: TRBV5-5; J: TRBJ2-7; DNA: TGTGCCAGCAGCTTGGAGGTAGCGGGAGGGTACGAGCAGTACTTC; CDR3: CASSLEVAGGYEQYF
D: -; size: -; V: TRBV6-5; J: TRBJ1-1; DNA: TGTGCCAGCAGTTACGCTACCGGTGAAGCTTTCTTT; CDR3: CASSYATGEAFF
D: -; size: -; V: TRBV6-4; J: TRBJ1-5; DNA: TGTGCCACCGGACCCCAGGGGAGCAATCAGCCCCAGCATTTT; CDR3: CATGPQGSNQPQHF
D: -; size: -; V: TRBV9; J: TRBJ2-7; DNA: TGTGCCAGCAGCACATGGGGAGCGGAGACGTACGAGCAGTACTTC; CDR3: CASSTWGAETYEQYF
D: -; size: -; V: TRBV15; J: TRBJ1-4; DNA: TGTGCCACCAGCAGAGAGTGGGGGAGGACTAATGAAAAACTGTTTTTT; CDR3: CATSREWGRTNEKLFF
D: TRBD1; size: -; V: TRBV5-1; J: TRBJ2-7; DNA: TGCGCCAGCAGCTTGGGAGGGACAGCTATCTCCTACGAGCAGTACTTC; CDR3: CASSLGGTAISYEQYF
D: TRBD1; size: -; V: TRBV7-2; J: TRBJ1-5; DNA: TGTGCCAGCAGCTTAGAACAGGGGATTGTTCAGCCCCAGCATTTT; CDR3: CASSLEQGIVQPQHF
D: -; size: -; V: TRBV5-1; J: TRBJ1-1; DNA: TGCGCCAGCAGCTTGAATCCAATGAACACTGAAGCTTTCTTT; CDR3: CASSLNPMNTEAFF
D: -; size: -; V: TRBV19; J: TRBJ1-1; DNA: TGTGCCAGTAGTATAACGGGGGTGAACACTGAAGCTTTCTTT; CDR3: CASSITGVNTEAFF
D: -; size: -; V: TRBV9; J: TRBJ1-1; DNA: TGTGCCAGCAGCGTAGATTCAGGGCTGATGAACACTGAAGCTTTCTTT; CDR3: CASSVDSGLMNTEAFF
D: -; size: -; V: TRBV6-2/TRBV6-3; J: TRBJ1-5; DNA: TGTGCCAGCAGTTACTCGACAGTAGGACAGCCCCAGCATTTT; CDR3: CASSYSTVGQPQHF
D: -; size: -; V: TRBV12-3/TRBV12-4; J: TRBJ1-4; DNA: TGTGCCAGCAGCTATGGGACGGGGGAACTGTTTTTT; CDR3: CASSYGTGELFF
D: TRBD1; size: -; V: TRBV30; J: TRBJ1-1; DNA: TGTGCCTATCACTCGCCCAGGGACAGCACTGAAGCTTTCTTT; CDR3: CAYHSPRDSTEAFF
D: TRBD1; size: -; V: TRBV4-1; J: TRBJ1-2; DNA: TGCGCCAGCAGCCAATGGGACAGTAACTATGGCTACACCTTC; CDR3: CASSQWDSNYGYTF
D: -; size: few; V: TRBV27; J: TRBJ1-4; DNA: TGTGCCAGCAGTTTAGTGGGTGAGGCTAATGAAAAACTGTTTTTT; CDR3: CASSLVGEANEKLFF
D: TRBD1; size: -; V: TRBV2; J: TRBJ2-7; DNA: TGTGCCAGCAGTAGGGACAGGGGGCTCTACGAGCAGTACTTC; CDR3: CASSRDRGLYEQYF